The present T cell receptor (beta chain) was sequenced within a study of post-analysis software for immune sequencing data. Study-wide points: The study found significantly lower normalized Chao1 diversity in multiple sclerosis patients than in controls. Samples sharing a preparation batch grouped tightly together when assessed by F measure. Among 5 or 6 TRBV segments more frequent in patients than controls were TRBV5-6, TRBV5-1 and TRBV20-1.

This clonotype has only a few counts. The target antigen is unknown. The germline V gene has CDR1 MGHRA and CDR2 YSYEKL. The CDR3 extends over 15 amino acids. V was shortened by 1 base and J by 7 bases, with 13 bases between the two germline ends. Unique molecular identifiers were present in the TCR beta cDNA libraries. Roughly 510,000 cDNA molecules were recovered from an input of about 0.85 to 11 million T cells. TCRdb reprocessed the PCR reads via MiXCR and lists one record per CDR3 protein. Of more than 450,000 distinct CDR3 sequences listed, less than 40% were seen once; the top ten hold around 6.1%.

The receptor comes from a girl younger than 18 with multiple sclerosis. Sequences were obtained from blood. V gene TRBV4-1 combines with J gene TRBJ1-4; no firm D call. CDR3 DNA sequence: TGCGCCAGCAGCCAAGTCGAGGGATTCGGTGAAAAACTGTTTTTT. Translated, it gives CASSQVEGFGEKLFF.